This T cell receptor beta chain was sequenced in a study of cytomegalovirus exposure and HLA in healthy donors. In the study overall: The 100 to 150 validation repertoires were reported in a later analysis to have been generated on the same platform as the approximately 600 first-cohort repertoires. Study-wide findings and caveats: Specificity for CMV antigens was confirmed in vitro for a few of the CMV-associated chains. For most TCR sequences rarity was the rule, although some public TCRs occurred in many donors.

The CDR3 is made up of 12 amino acids. Germline CDR1 reads SGHRS; CDR2 reads YFSETQ. The V gene lost 2 bases and the J gene lost 8 bases, with 10 bases spanning the gap. Only in-frame clones appear in the TCRdb table, and some are missing; sequencing was by immunoSEQ multiplex PCR. The table includes 200,000 to 250,000 clones, around 88% detected once. This clone was seen a few times. The antigen remains unidentified. This receptor was taken from a woman between 18 and 29 years old in good health and CMV-seronegative. J is TRBJ1-2 and V is TRBV5-1; a weak D match, TRBD1 (6 bases). The sample consisted of PBMCs. CDR3 sequence (DNA): TGCGCCAGCAGCTTCGAACAGGGAGGCTACACCTTC. This encodes CASSFEQGGYTF.